This is a list of T cell receptor beta chains from one sample in a study of cytomegalovirus exposure and HLA in healthy donors. The repertoire was sequenced with immunoSEQ multiplex PCR; TCRdb's copy has only in-frame clones and lacks some. The sample yields roughly 180,000 clones, roughly 84% seen once. The sequenced sample consisted of PBMCs. All receptors derive from a girl aged 2-10 years in good health and CMV-seropositive. The CDR3 runs from the conserved cysteine through the conserved F or W. D genes are given only for firm matches. Expanded clones are given a class, and other clones once, few, many or no size at all.

- TRBJ1-6 TRBV7-3 TRBD1 TGTGCCAGCAGCCTCGGGACAGGGGGCTTAAATTCACCCCTCCACTTT CASSLGTGGLNSPLHF
- TRBJ1-1 TRBV18 - TGTGCCAGCTCCCAATTCCAGGGGAACACTGAAGCTTTCTTT CASSQFQGNTEAFF
- TRBJ2-7 TRBV11-2 - TGTGCCAGCAGCTTAGATTCCAGAGGGCAGTACTTC CASSLDSRGQYF
few TRBJ2-7 TRBV5-6 - TGTGCCAGCAGCTTGGGACACAACTCCTACGAGCAGTACTTC CASSLGHNSYEQYF
- TRBJ2-1 TRBV4-1 - TGCGCCAGCAGCCAAGGTGGGGGGTTGGGTGGCTCCTACAATGAGCAGTTCTTC CASSQGGGLGGSYNEQFF
once TRBJ2-3 TRBV7-8 TRBD2 TGTGCCAGCAGCTCCCCCGGTTGGCTAGCGGGGGTCACAGATACGCAGTATTTT CASSSPGWLAGVTDTQYF
once TRBJ1-3 TRBV7-8 - TGTGCCAGCAGCTTAGCGGAGGTGGTTCCTGGAAACACCATATATTTT CASSLAEVVPGNTIYF
- TRBJ2-7 TRBV7-3 TRBD2 TGTGCCAGCAGAGCGGGGCGGCGCGAGCAGTACTTC CASRAGRREQYF
- TRBJ2-3 TRBV5-4 - TGTGCCAGCAGCCCTCCGGGGACTTGGCGGGCAGATACGCAGTATTTT CASSPPGTWRADTQYF
once TRBJ2-1 TRBV10-3 - TGTCCCACCATCAGTGTTGTAAGGTCCCGAGGTGAGCAGTTCTTC CPTISVVRSRGEQFF
few TRBJ1-4 TRBV7-9 - TGTGCCAGCAGCAGAACAAGTGGTGAAAAACTGTTTTTT CASSRTSGEKLFF
- TRBJ2-3 TRBV5-1 TRBD2 TGCGCCAGCAGCTTGGACCCACTAGCGGGAGGGGCAGATACGCAGTATTTT CASSLDPLAGGADTQYF
few TRBJ1-1 TRBV6-5 TRBD1 TGTGCCAGCAGGACAGGGGTGACTGAAGCTTTCTTT CASRTGVTEAFF
once TRBJ2-7 TRBV6-1 - TGTGCCAGCAGTGAAGGGGGCTCCTATGGCGAGCAGTACTTC CASSEGGSYGEQYF
- TRBJ2-1 TRBV10-3 - TGTGCCATCAGGACCGCGGCTAGCGTTGCTGAGCAGTTCTTC CAIRTAASVAEQFF
- TRBJ2-1 TRBV29-1 - TGCAGCGTTGGGAGGGGAACATACAATGAGCAGTTCTTC CSVGRGTYNEQFF
- TRBJ2-3 TRBV30 - TGTGCCTGGAGTGTAGTCCAGGCAAGCACAGATACGCAGTATTTT CAWSVVQASTDTQYF
- TRBJ1-4 TRBV6-6 - TGTGCCAGCAAAGCCAAGGGGGGACTAGATGAAAAACTGTTTTTT CASKAKGGLDEKLFF
- TRBJ2-7 TRBV4-1 TRBD2 TGCGCCAGCAGCCAACCGACTAGCTCCTCCAGGAACGAGCAGTACTTC CASSQPTSSSRNEQYF